These 27 T cell receptor beta chains originate from one sample sequenced in a study of T cell changes during pregnancy in multiple sclerosis. Sequencing used immunoSEQ multiplex PCR; TCRdb keeps in-frame clones, though not all of them. The sample includes around 58,000 clones, about 90% of them seen just once. Sequenced material: CD4+ T cells from peripheral blood mononuclear cells, taken after pregnancy. These receptors were collected from a female donor in good health, enrolled as a control in a pregnancy study.

J is TRBJ1-2 and V is TRBV11-2; D unresolved. From germline, CDR1 is SGHAT and CDR2 FQNNGV. The CDR3 totals 16 residues. V was cut by 1 base and J by 8 bases, with 20 bases left in between. The CDR3, as DNA: TGTGCCAGCAGCTTAGGCGTCAGGCGAAGATCCGACGGCTACACCTTC. This encodes CASSLGVRRRSDGYTF. Supplemented by reference TRBV11-2 and TRBJ1-2, the full variable domain reads EAGVAQSPRYKIIEKRQSVAFWCNPISGHATLYWYQQILGQGPKLLIQFQNNGVVDDSQLPKDRFSAERLKGVDSTLKIQPAKLEDSAVYLCASSLGVRRRSDGYTFGSGTRLTVV.

The V gene is TRBV11-3, the J gene TRBJ1-1; maybe TRBD1 (6 bases). The length of the CDR3 is 13 residues. Germline lookup yields CDR1 SGHNT and CDR2 YENEEA. With 5 bases removed from V and 7 bases from J, the gap between germline ends came to 14 bases. The CDR3, as DNA: TGTGCCAGCAGCGTGTGGAGACAGGATGAAGCTTTCTTT. Amino acids: CASSVWRQDEAFF.

J is TRBJ1-2 and V is TRBV20-1; D is undetermined. From germline, CDR1 is DFQATT and CDR2 SNEGSKA (reference sequence). There are 11 residues in the CDR3. V lost 6 bases and J lost 4, with 9 bases in between. CDR3 nucleotide sequence: TGCAGTGCGACTGGAGTCTATGGCTACACCTTC. Encoded protein: CSATGVYGYTF.

This clone was counted once. V gene TRBV7-2 combines with J gene TRBJ2-3; TRBD1 is a possible D gene (6 bases). Germline V lookup: CDR1 SGHTA, CDR2 FQGNSA. V was clipped by 5 bases and J by 2 bases, with 14 bases between them. This CDR3 comprises 15 residues. CDR3 nucleotide sequence: TGTGCCAGCAGCCCCCGGTGGACAGACACAGATACGCAGTATTTT. It translates to CASSPRWTDTDTQYF.

The V and J genes are TRBV7-2 and TRBJ2-7, with unresolved D. Deletions cut 1 base from V and 4 bases from J, with 11 bases between. The CDR3 has 14 amino acids. Looked up from germline, CDR1 is SGHTA and CDR2 is FQGNSA. The CDR3 DNA reads as TGTGCCAGCAGCTTAGTTTTACAGAGTTACGAGCAGTACTTC. This sequence encodes CASSLVLQSYEQYF.

The chain joins TRBV5-4 to TRBJ2-7; 8 bases line up with TRBD1. From germline, CDR1 is SGHNT and CDR2 YYREEE (reference sequence). The CDR3 consists of 14 residues. V dropped 9 bases and J dropped 2; count of bases not matched to a gene: 10. CDR3 coding DNA: TGTGCCACCAAACGGGACAGGAGCACCTACGAGCAGTACTTC. Its translation is CATKRDRSTYEQYF.

Only a few counts were recorded for this clone. The chain recombines TRBV14 with TRBJ1-6; TRBD1 is a possible D gene (5 bases). V was cut by 1 base and J by 5 bases, with 9 bases left in between. CDR1 is SGHDN, CDR2 FVKESK, per germline. The CDR3 spans 15 residues. The CDR3 DNA follows: TGTGCCAGCAGCCAAGGCAGGGTGAATAATTCACCCCTCCACTTT. Its translation is CASSQGRVNNSPLHF.

The V and J genes are TRBV7-2 and TRBJ2-5, with unresolved D. From germline, CDR1 is SGHTA and CDR2 FQGNSA. Trimming took off 6 bases at V and 1 base at J, with 12 bases between the two ends. This CDR3 region has 14 residues. CDR3 in amino acids: CASSRQVVQETQYF. The CDR3 nucleotides are TGTGCCAGCAGTCGCCAGGTGGTCCAAGAGACCCAGTACTTC.

This clone has just a few counts. The V gene is TRBV7-9, the J gene TRBJ2-7, with 8 bases that match TRBD1. The CDR3 sequence is 16 residues long. CDR1 and CDR2 from the germline V gene are SEHNR and FQNEAQ (reference sequence). V shed 9 bases and J 2 bases; nucleotides not matched to a gene: 15. CDR3 protein: CARTLHPGTGTYEQYF. The CDR3 coding sequence is TGTGCCAGGACTCTCCACCCCGGGACAGGAACCTACGAGCAGTACTTC. Supplemented by reference TRBV7-9 and TRBJ2-7, the full variable domain reads DTGVSQNPRHKITKRGQNVTFRCDPISEHNRLYWYRQTLGQGPEFLTYFQNEAQLEKSRLLSDRFSAERPKGSFSTLEIQRTEQGDSAMYLCARTLHPGTGTYEQYFGPGTRLTVT.

The chain recombines TRBV7-2 with TRBJ2-5; TRBD1 aligns across 10 bases. This CDR3 region has 15 residues. The trim removed 2 bases at V and 5 bases at J, leaving 5 bases unmatched. Germline V gene lookup returns CDR1 SGHTA and CDR2 FQGNSA. The CDR3, as DNA: TGTGCCAGCAGCTTACAGACAGGGGGCCTCGAGACCCAGTACTTC. Its translation: CASSLQTGGLETQYF. Full variable domain (rest looked up from reference TRBV7-2 and TRBJ2-5): GAGVSQSPSNKVTEKGKDVELRCDPISGHTALYWYRQSLGQGLEFLIYFQGNSAPDKSGLPSDRFSAERTGGSVSTLTIQRTQQEDSAVYLCASSLQTGGLETQYFGPGTRLLVL.

The chain has TRBV15 and TRBJ2-6; 9 nucleotides agree with TRBD1. CDR1 is LNHNV, CDR2 YYDKDF, per germline (reference sequence). The V segment lost 1 base and the J segment 4 bases; nucleotides outside the gene matches: 5. The CDR3 totals 17 residues. The CDR3 nucleotides are TGTGCCACCAGCAGAGCCGACAGGGGGTTCGGGGCCAACGTCCTGACTTTC. This gives the protein CATSRADRGFGANVLTF.

The V call is TRBV6-5, the J call TRBJ1-1; D is possibly TRBD1 (6 bases). CDR1 and CDR2 from the germline V gene are MNHEY and SVGAGI. Trimming shortened V by 8 bases and J by 0 bases, and 16 bases separated the two germline ends. This CDR3 region has 15 residues. The CDR3 protein is CASRITQGMNTEAFF. DNA for the CDR3: TGTGCCAGCCGAATTACCCAGGGGATGAACACTGAAGCTTTCTTT.

This sequence joins TRBV9 and TRBJ1-4, with D perhaps TRBD1 (6 bases). V shed 0 bases and J shed 10 bases, with 22 bases lying between them. The germline V gene has CDR1 SGDLS and CDR2 YYNGEE. CDR3 length equals 17 residues. Here the CDR3 DNA reads TGTGCCAGCAGCGTAGCTTCTATTACAGGGAAGGGTGGAAAACTGTTTTTT. Amino acids: CASSVASITGKGGKLFF. Variable domain in full (rest from reference TRBV9 and TRBJ1-4): DSGVTQTPKHLITATGQRVTLRCSPRSGDLSVYWYQQSLDQGLQFLIQYYNGEERAKGNILERFSAQQFPDLHSELNLSSLELGDSALYFCASSVASITGKGGKLFFGSGTQLSVL.

V usage is TRBV5-1 and J usage is TRBJ2-7; 13 bases map to TRBD2. J lost 3 bases, V lost 5 bases, and 8 bases had no gene match. The germline gives CDR1 SGHRS, CDR2 YFSETQ. The CDR3 loop spans 16 amino acids. The CDR3 DNA reads as TGCGCCAGCAGAAAACCGGGACTAGCGGGGATCTACGAGCAGTACTTC. Its protein product is CASRKPGLAGIYEQYF.

This rearrangement joins TRBV30 to TRBJ1-2, with D unresolved. In germline, CDR1 is GTSNPN, CDR2 SVGIG (reference sequence). Trimming took off 0 bases at V and 3 bases at J, with 8 bases between the two ends. CDR3 length equals 13 residues. CDR3 DNA sequence: TGTGCCTGGAGTGTAGTCGGGGACTATGGCTACACCTTC. This gives the protein CAWSVVGDYGYTF.

CDR3 protein: CASQAEQKCSGNTIYF. DNA of the CDR3: TGTGCCAGCCAAGCGGAACAGAAATGCTCTGGAAACACCATATATTTT. V and J are TRBV6-4 and TRBJ1-3; D remains unclear. V lost 8 bases to trimming and J lost 0 bases, with 17 bases between them. The CDR3 is 16 residues long. Germline CDR1 and CDR2: MRHNA and SNTAGT.

The chain recombines TRBV9 with TRBJ1-2, with D perhaps TRBD1 (6 bases). Trimming took 1 base from V and 10 from J, leaving 17 bases between them. This CDR3 is 14 amino acids long. Germline lookup yields CDR1 SGDLS and CDR2 YYNGEE. The CDR3, as DNA: TGTGCCAGCAGCGTATTATTCCAACAGGGCGACTACACCTTC. Protein product: CASSVLFQQGDYTF.

The chain links TRBV11-3 to TRBJ1-4; 9 bases are shared with TRBD1. The CDR3 contains 14 residues. Per the germline V gene, CDR1 is SGHNT and CDR2 is YENEEA. V lost 5 bases and J lost 7; bases outside the gene matches: 5. DNA for the CDR3: TGTGCCAGCAGCGTGGGACAGGGATTTGAAAAACTGTTTTTT. Its protein is CASSVGQGFEKLFF.

This clone occurred once. The chain employs TRBV7-2 and TRBJ2-4, with D possibly being TRBD1 (6 bases). Germline V gene sequence: CDR1 SGHTA, CDR2 FQGNSA. V was shortened by 4 bases and J by 0 bases, with 13 bases between the two germline ends. The length of the CDR3 is 16 residues. The CDR3: CASSSGTLLAKNIQYF. As DNA, the CDR3 is TGTGCCAGCAGCTCCGGGACACTTCTAGCCAAAAACATTCAGTACTTC. The complete variable domain, with remaining parts taken from reference TRBV7-2 and TRBJ2-4, reads GAGVSQSPSNKVTEKGKDVELRCDPISGHTALYWYRQSLGQGLEFLIYFQGNSAPDKSGLPSDRFSAERTGGSVSTLTIQRTQQEDSAVYLCASSSGTLLAKNIQYFGAGTRLSVL.

The chain carries TRBV9 and TRBJ1-6; no clear D. This CDR3 has 15 amino acids. V lost 1 base and J lost 4, with 9 bases in between. Germline lookup yields CDR1 SGDLS and CDR2 YYNGEE. The CDR3 nucleotides are TGTGCCAGCAGCGTAAGCACAGATTATAATTCACCCCTCCACTTT. This encodes CASSVSTDYNSPLHF.

The chain uses TRBV11-2 and TRBJ2-7; possible D gene TRBD1, 6 bases. The germline V and J ends were trimmed by 0 bases and 5 bases, with 14 bases remaining between them. Germline CDR1 reads SGHAT; CDR2 reads FQNNGV. The CDR3 consists of 15 residues. The CDR3 nucleotides read TGTGCCAGCAGCTTAGATCAGGGGCTTCGGCACGAGCAGTACTTC. It specifies CASSLDQGLRHEQYF.

The V call is TRBV19, the J call TRBJ2-5; a possible D gene is TRBD1 (5 bases). The CDR3 is made up of 13 amino acids. Germline V gives CDR1 LNHDA, CDR2 SQIVND (reference sequence). Between the trimmed V and J ends, which lost 8 bases and 5 bases, there was a span of 15 bases. CDR3 amino acids: CASQGRQVETQYF. CDR3 sequence (DNA): TGTGCCAGTCAGGGCCGGCAGGTCGAGACCCAGTACTTC.

V and J are TRBV18 and TRBJ1-1; no definite D call. CDR1 is KGHSH and CDR2 is LQKENI in the germline V gene. The length of the CDR3 is 11 residues. The V gene lost 3 bases and the J gene lost 7 bases, with 6 bases spanning the gap. In nucleotides, the CDR3 is TGTGCCAGCTCACCGGGAGGTGAAGCTTTCTTT. As protein: CASSPGGEAFF.

J is TRBJ2-3 and V is TRBV4-1, with TRBD1 identical over 9 bases. CDR1 is MGHRA and CDR2 is YSYEKL in the germline V gene. The CDR3 runs to 16 residues. The J segment lost 3 bases and the V segment lost 4 bases, leaving 8 bases of the junction unmatched. CDR3 sequence reads: CASSRGGTGRTDTQYF. The CDR3 DNA sequence: TGCGCCAGCAGCCGAGGGGGGACAGGGAGGACAGATACGCAGTATTTT.

V usage is TRBV5-1 and J usage is TRBJ2-7; tentative D call: TRBD1 (6 bases). CDR1 SGHRS and CDR2 YFSETQ come from the germline V gene. The CDR3 is 17 residues long. V dropped 2 bases and J dropped 6 bases, with 24 bases sitting between them. The chain's CDR3 is CASSFALGAVILGEQYF. CDR3 bases: TGCGCCAGCAGCTTCGCCTTGGGGGCAGTCATCCTAGGCGAGCAGTACTTC.

The chain carries TRBV19 and TRBJ1-1; 10 bases are a match to TRBD1. Looked up from germline, CDR1 is LNHDA and CDR2 is SQIVND (reference sequence). The CDR3 has 15 amino acids. V shed 1 base, J shed 8 bases, and the junction held 7 bases outside the gene matches. The CDR3 sequence is CASSIVGQGKEEAFF. The CDR3, as DNA: TGTGCCAGTAGTATAGTGGGACAGGGGAAAGAAGAAGCTTTCTTT.

The rearrangement joins TRBV15 to TRBJ1-2, with D unresolved. V lost 5 bases and J 8 bases, leaving 9 bases between the germline ends. CDR3 length: 11 amino acids. Germline CDR1 and CDR2: LNHNV and YYDKDF (reference sequence). For the CDR3, the DNA is TGTGCCACCAGCGGATTGAGGGGCTACACCTTC. Translated, it gives CATSGLRGYTF. Drawing the rest from reference TRBV15 and TRBJ1-2, the complete variable domain is DAMVIQNPRYQVTQFGKPVTLSCSQTLNHNVMYWYQQKSSQAPKLLFHYYDKDFNNEADTPDNFQSRRPNTSFCFLDIRSPGLGDTAMYLCATSGLRGYTFGSGTRLTVV.